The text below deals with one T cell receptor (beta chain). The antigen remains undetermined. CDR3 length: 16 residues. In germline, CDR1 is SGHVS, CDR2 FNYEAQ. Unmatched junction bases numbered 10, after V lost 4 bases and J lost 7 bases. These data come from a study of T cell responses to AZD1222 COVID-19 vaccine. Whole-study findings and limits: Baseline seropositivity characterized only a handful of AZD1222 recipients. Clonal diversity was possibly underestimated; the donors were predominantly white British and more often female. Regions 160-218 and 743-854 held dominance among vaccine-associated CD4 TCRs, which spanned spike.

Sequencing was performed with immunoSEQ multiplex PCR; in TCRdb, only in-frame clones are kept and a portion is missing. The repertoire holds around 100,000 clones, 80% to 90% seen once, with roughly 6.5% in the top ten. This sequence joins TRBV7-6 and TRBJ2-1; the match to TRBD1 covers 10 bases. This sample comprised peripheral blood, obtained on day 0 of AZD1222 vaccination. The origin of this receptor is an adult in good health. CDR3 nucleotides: TGTGCCAGCAGCTCGACTCGACAGGGGGCGTTGAATGAGCAGTTCTTC. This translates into CASSSTRQGALNEQFF.